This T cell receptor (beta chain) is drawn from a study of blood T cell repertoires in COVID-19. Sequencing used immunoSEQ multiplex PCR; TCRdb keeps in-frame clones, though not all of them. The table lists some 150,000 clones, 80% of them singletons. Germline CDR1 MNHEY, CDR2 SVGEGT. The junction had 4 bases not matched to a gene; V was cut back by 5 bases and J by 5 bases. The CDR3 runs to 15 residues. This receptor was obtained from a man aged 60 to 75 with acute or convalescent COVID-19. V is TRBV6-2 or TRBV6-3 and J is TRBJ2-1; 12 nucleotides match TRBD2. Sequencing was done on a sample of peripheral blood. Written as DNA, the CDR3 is TGTGCCAGCAGTCATGGACTAGCGGGGAACAATGAGCAGTTCTTC. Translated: CASSHGLAGNNEQFF.